This T cell receptor beta chain was identified during a study of blood T cell repertoires in COVID-19. The wider study: Specimens from acute and convalescent COVID-19 originated in the United States, Italy and Spain. T cells, B-cell-depleted T cells, or PBMCs provided the cDNA or gDNA that served as material.

How the authors handled the data: Amplifying reference gene primers gave estimates of nucleated cell counts. The protocol was immunoSEQ multiplex PCR, while the TCRdb copy is restricted to in-frame clones and leaves out a portion. For V, J and clone size, that table is used; D and trimming come from the DNA. The table records 75,000 to 95,000 clones, roughly 90% of them present only once. Germline values: CDR1 LNHDA, CDR2 SQIVND (reference sequence). This CDR3 has 15 residues. Trimming removed 3 bases from V and 4 bases from J; junction bases left unmatched: 4. The sample was peripheral blood. The chain is built from TRBV19 and TRBJ2-1; 9 bases are shared with TRBD2. The sequence was obtained from a man aged 50 to 60 with active COVID-19. This CDR3 reads CASSILSGGYNEQFF. For the CDR3, the DNA is TGTGCCAGTAGTATTTTGAGCGGGGGGTACAATGAGCAGTTCTTC.